This T cell receptor (beta chain) derives from a study of blood T cell repertoires in COVID-19. The CDR3 has 13 amino acids. Trimming shortened V by 2 bases and J by 7 bases, and 12 bases separated the two germline ends. Per germline, CDR1 GTSNPN and CDR2 SVGIG (reference sequence). Clones were sequenced by immunoSEQ multiplex PCR, and TCRdb holds only the in-frame ones, with some missing. The sample holds around 250,000 clones, about 91% seen once. The specimen sequenced was PBMCs or T cells enriched from blood (not recorded which). The rearrangement joins TRBV30 to TRBJ1-5, with D perhaps TRBD1 (6 bases). The sequence came from a human donor in a cohort exposed to, infected with or recovered from COVID-19 (not recorded which). The donor label of this sample is uncertain. CDR3 amino acids: CAWSTRGLQPQHF. The CDR3 nucleotides are TGTGCCTGGAGTACCAGGGGATTGCAGCCCCAGCATTTT.